This TCR beta chain was retrieved from a study of neurological immune-mediated disorders (dated by TCRdb to 2018 to 2020). Study-wide context: Using UMI-based sequencing, the study compared peripheral blood TCR-beta repertoires from patients with HTLV-I-associated myelopathy (HAM/TSP), patients with multiple sclerosis, and healthy controls. Of the approximately 68 subjects in the cohort, around 15 were HAM/TSP patients, about 34 were multiple sclerosis patients, and around 20 were healthy controls. Technical triplicate libraries were sequenced to precisely calculate how much the frequency of each individual clone varied. Alongside PBMC samples, the set of about 100 TCR-beta libraries contained longitudinal samples, technical triplicates, and paired CD4+ and CD8+ T-cell subsets that had been sorted.

According to the study, the label for this sample's time point signals: technical triplicate 2. Sorted-subset TCR libraries were prepared from over 850,000 sorted CD4+ or CD8+ T cells. Peripheral blood was subjected to Ficoll-Hypaque density gradient centrifugation to isolate PBMCs, which were then cryopreserved in liquid nitrogen. The study also sequenced paired sorted CD4+ and CD8+ subsets from healthy controls, HAM/TSP patients and MS patients. The germline ends are 11 bases apart after V is trimmed by 4 bases and J by 5 bases. The germline V gene sets CDR1 to SQVTM and CDR2 to ANQGSEA. The CDR3 runs 12 amino acids, cysteine and phenylalanine included. Just CDR3 DNA is preserved here, 36 bases in frame from base 1. The research as a whole found: The highest TCR clonal expansion was observed in HAM/TSP patients, whereas the lowest was observed in MS patients, even when compared with healthy controls. Across subjects, expanded clones never shared an identical CDR3 amino acid sequence, which suggests that the TCR-beta repertoires in every group were private.

cDNA was synthesized by template-switch 5'RACE using a primer carrying a 10-nucleotide random unique molecular identifier by which each TCR transcript was tagged. Every sequencing run yielded over 200 million TCR-beta sequences covering 15-18 subjects. Total RNA was extracted with the RNeasy kit. TCR-beta VDJ regions were amplified with primers for the TCR constant region and the 5'RACE anchor, using the KAPA Real-time Library Amplification kit. A first PCR added sample indexes and Illumina adaptors, and a second PCR then raised library yield. After Ampure bead purification, the TCR product of roughly 650 bp was size-selected on a 2% E-gel SizeSelection system. Before pooling, library quality was checked on a Bioanalyzer, concentration was measured with Qubit, and libraries were quantified with the Kapa Library Quantification kit. An Illumina HiSeq 2500 sequenced the libraries paired-end 2 x 150 bp. To increase sequence diversity, about 25-31% phiX was spiked into each library pool. The study's processing was this. The UMI-based MiGEC pipeline processed quality-filtered reads and removed over 90% of raw TCR sequences during error correction. VDJ genes were aligned to IMGT germline references, and clonotypes were defined by unique CDR3 amino acid sequence plus V-J genes. VDJtools evaluated clonal expansion, Shannon diversity and CDR3 relatedness (CalcPairwiseDistances, ClusterSamples); CLCbio workbench built phylogenetic trees. Using coefficient-of-variation modelling across technical triplicates, the study counted a clone as expanded if it had at least 8 unique UMIs. TCRdb reprocessed the public reads (quality trimming at Q25 with fastp, clone calling with MiXCR) and kept in-frame beta chains. Rows with a matching CDR3 protein are joined into one entry that keeps the most common DNA and genes. The V and J calls, along with clone size, are taken from TCRdb and not from the paper's own processing. Across this sample there are approximately 28,000 distinct CDR3 sequences, with about an eighth seen only once. Clones ranked in the top ten supply around 5% of the sample.

This clonotype has a count of ten or more. Its antigen target is currently unknown. Per-base quality was not reported, and no clone a single base away is much larger than it. In this chain, TRBV29-1 is recombined with TRBJ2-5; the D gene cannot be resolved reliably. Specimen: CD4+ T cells from blood. The TCR comes from a female donor with HTLV-1-associated myelopathy (HAM/TSP). The CDR3 reads CSVASPRETQYF. Here is the DNA: TGCAGCGTTGCGTCGCCTCGGGAGACCCAGTACTTC.